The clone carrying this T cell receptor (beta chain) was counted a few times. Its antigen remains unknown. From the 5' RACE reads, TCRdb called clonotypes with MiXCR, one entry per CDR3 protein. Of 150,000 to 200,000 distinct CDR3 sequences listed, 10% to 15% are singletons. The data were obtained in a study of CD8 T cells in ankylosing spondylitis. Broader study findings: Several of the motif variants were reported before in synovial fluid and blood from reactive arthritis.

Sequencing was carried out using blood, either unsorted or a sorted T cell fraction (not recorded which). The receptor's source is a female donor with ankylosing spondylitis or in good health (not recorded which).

CDR3 bases: TGCAGCGTTGGTAGGACTACAAGAGAGACCCAGTACTTC. As protein: CSVGRTTRETQYF. V and J are TRBV29-1 and TRBJ2-5; D is perhaps TRBD2 (6 bases). With 4 bases removed from V and 4 bases from J, the gap between germline ends came to 13 bases. The CDR3 sequence is 13 residues long. The germline CDR1 and CDR2 sequences are SQVTM and ANQGSEA.